Listed below are T cell receptor beta chains from one sample, sequenced in a study of T-cell memory formation after mild COVID-19. TCRdb reanalysed the 5' RACE reads using MiXCR and keeps one entry per CDR3 protein. The data hold 430,000 or so distinct CDR3 sequences, with about 23% observed a single time. The sample consisted of PBMCs or a T cell subset sorted from them (not recorded which). These receptors all stem from an adult woman who had mild COVID-19 (a few samples of this study predate the infection). Cell type and time point are not known. The conserved cysteine and the conserved F or W are not part of the CDR3 here.

>TRBV20-1|TRBJ2-3
SAREDRQDPDTQY
>TRBV6-4|TRBJ1-2
ASSDSRQGNYGYT
>TRBV3-1|TRBJ2-7
ASSPWEGYEQY
>TRBV7-2|TRBJ1-6
ASSPAPGGNSPLH
>TRBV7-8|TRBJ1-1
ASSSTGGGNTEAF
>TRBV7-9|TRBJ2-3
ASGEMTGSSTDTQY
>TRBV7-8|TRBJ1-5
ASSSGTRNQPQH
>TRBV3-1|TRBJ2-5
ATLGLAMYQETQY
>TRBV12-3/TRBV12-4|TRBJ2-3
ASIPDIPGHTDTQY
>TRBV5-1|TRBJ1-4
ASSLWGSANEKLF
>TRBV7-6|TRBJ1-5
ASSFGTGGFNQPQH
>TRBV5-1|TRBJ2-3
ASSFLAGGPDTQY
>TRBV19|TRBJ2-1
ASSRRQGTTYNEQF
>TRBV19|TRBJ2-5
ASRQGGQETQY
>TRBV7-9|TRBJ2-5
ASSSARRNQETQY
>TRBV20-1|TRBJ2-5
SASVEGYQAGTQY
>TRBV15|TRBJ2-7
ATTSDRGGYEQY
>TRBV3-1|TRBJ2-5
ASSQDLSRETQY
>TRBV11-2|TRBJ2-7
ASRPGGTGNVHEQY
>TRBV29-1|TRBJ2-3
SAAGLTGRSTDTQY
>TRBV29-1|TRBJ1-1
SVERGVGTEAF
>TRBV7-9|TRBJ2-5
ASSLGSGLAGRETQY
>TRBV5-1|TRBJ1-1
ASSLVSRGEATEAF
>TRBV11-2|TRBJ1-5
ASSGLGPQH
>TRBV10-3|TRBJ1-2
AISGGRDLYGYT
>TRBV12-3/TRBV12-4|TRBJ2-7
ASSPGLQTYEQY